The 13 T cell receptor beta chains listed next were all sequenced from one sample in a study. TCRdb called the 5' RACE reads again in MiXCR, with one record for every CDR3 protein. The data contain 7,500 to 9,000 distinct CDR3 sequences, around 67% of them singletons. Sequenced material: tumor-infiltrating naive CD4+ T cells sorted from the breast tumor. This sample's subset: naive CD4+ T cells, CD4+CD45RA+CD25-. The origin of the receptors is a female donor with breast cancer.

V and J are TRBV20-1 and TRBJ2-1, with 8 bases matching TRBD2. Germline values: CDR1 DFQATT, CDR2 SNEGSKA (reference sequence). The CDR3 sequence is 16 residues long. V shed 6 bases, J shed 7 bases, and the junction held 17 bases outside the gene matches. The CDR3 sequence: CSARREGLARWNEQFF. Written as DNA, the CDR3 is TGCAGTGCGCGAAGGGAAGGACTAGCAAGGTGGAATGAGCAGTTCTTC.

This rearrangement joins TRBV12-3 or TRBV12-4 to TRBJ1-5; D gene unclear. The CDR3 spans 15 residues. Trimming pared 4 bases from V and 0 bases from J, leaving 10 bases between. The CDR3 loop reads CASSSSGYSNQPQHF. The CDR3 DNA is TGTGCCAGCAGTTCATCGGGCTATAGCAATCAGCCCCAGCATTTT.

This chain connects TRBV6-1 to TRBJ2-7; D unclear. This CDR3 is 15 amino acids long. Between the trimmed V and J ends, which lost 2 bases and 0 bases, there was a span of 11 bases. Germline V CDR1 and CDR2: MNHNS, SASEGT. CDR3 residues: CASSESVASSYEQYF. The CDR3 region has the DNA TGTGCCAGCAGTGAAAGCGTTGCGAGCTCCTACGAGCAGTACTTC.

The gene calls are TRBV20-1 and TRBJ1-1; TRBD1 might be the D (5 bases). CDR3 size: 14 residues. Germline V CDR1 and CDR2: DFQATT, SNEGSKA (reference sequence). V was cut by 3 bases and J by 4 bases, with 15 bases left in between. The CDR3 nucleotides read TGCAGTGCTAGGGACATAATAACATTCACTGAAGCTTTCTTT. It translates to CSARDIITFTEAFF.

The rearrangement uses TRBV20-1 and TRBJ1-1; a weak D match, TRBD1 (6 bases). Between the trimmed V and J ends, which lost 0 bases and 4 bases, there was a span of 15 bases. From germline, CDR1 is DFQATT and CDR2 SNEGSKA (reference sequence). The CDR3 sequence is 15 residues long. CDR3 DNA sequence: TGCAGTGCTAGAGATCTATGGGTGGGGGCCACTGAAGCTTTCTTT. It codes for CSARDLWVGATEAFF.

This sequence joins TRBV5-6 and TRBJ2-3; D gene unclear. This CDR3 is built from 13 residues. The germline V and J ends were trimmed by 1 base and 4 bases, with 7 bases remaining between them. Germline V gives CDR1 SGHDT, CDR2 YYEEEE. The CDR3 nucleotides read TGTGCCAGCAGCTTGTTGCCGTCAGATACGCAGTATTTT. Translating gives CASSLLPSDTQYF.

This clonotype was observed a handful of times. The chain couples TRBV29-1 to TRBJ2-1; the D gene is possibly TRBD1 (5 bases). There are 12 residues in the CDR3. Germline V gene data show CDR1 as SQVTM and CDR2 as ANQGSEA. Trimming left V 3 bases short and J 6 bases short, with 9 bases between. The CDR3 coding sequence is TGCAGCGTTGAGATGACAGCCAATGAGCAGTTCTTC. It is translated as CSVEMTANEQFF.

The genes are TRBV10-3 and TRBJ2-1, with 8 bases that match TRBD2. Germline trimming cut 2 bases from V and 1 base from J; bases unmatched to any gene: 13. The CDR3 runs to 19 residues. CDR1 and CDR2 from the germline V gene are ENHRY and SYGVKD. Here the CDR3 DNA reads TGTGCCATCAGTGAGCCCCCGGGACTGGCGGGAGGTTCCTACAATGAGCAGTTCTTC. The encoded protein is CAISEPPGLAGGSYNEQFF.

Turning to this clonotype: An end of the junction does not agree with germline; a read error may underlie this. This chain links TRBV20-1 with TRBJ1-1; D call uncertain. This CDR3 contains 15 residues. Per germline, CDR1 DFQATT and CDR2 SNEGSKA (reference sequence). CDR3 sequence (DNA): TGCAGCGCTAGGGAAAACCCCTCTACCCCCACTGAAGCTTTCTTT. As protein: CSARENPSTPTEAFF.

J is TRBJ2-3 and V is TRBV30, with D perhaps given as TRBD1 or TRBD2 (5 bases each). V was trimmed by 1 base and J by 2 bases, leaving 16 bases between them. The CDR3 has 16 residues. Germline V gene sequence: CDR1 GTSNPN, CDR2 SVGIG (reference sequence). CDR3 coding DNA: TGTGCCTGGAGTGGAGGTAGTGAGGGACCCACAGATACGCAGTATTTT. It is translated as CAWSGGSEGPTDTQYF.

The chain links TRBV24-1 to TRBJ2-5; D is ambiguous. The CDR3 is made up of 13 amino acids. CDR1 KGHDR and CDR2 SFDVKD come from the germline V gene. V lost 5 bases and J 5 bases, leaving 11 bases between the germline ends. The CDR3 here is CATSGWGTETQYF. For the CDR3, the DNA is TGTGCCACCAGTGGTTGGGGAACCGAGACCCAGTACTTC.

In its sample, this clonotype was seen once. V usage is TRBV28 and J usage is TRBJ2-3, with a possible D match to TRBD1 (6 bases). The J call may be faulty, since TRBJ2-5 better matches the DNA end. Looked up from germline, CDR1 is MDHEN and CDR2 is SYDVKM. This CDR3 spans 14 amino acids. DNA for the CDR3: TGTGCCAGCACCTCCGAGGGCAGGGGAGAGACCCAGTACTTC. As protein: CASTSEGRGETQYF.

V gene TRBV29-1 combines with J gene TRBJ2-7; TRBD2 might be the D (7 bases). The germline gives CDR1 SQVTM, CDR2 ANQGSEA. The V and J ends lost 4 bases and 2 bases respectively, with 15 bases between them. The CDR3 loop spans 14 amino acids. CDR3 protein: CSVAAGAGPYEQYF. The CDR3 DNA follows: TGCAGCGTTGCGGCGGGGGCCGGTCCCTACGAGCAGTACTTC.